The sequence of this TCR beta chain was determined in a study of blood T cells in healthy people across ages. Primed by a sample-barcoded 5' primer and a J-beta primer mix, a second PCR proceeded for 7 to 11 cycles. TCRdb passed the 5' RACE reads through MiXCR, listing each CDR3 protein once. The sample lists 1.5 million to 2 million distinct CDR3 sequences, about 39% seen once, with 20% to 25% in the top ten. The individuals who served as donors were healthy Caucasians living in Russia, aged roughly 6 to 95. CDR1 is LNHDA, CDR2 SQIVND, per germline (reference sequence). This CDR3 is 15 amino acids long. V gave up 4 bases and J gave up 0 bases, with 12 bases separating them.

The sequenced sample consisted of blood. The clonotype originates from a human donor in good health. The rearrangement uses TRBV19 and TRBJ2-5; the D is unclear. The CDR3 nucleotides are TGTGCCAGTAGTACGGCTGACTGGTACCAAGAGACCCAGTACTTC. Translated: CASSTADWYQETQYF. Full variable domain (outside the CDR3, taken from reference TRBV19 and TRBJ2-5): DGGITQSPKYLFRKEGQNVTLSCEQNLNHDAMYWYRQDPGQGLRLIYYSQIVNDFQKGDIAEGYSVSREKKESFPLTVTSAQKNPTAFYLCASSTADWYQETQYFGPGTRLLVL.